Presented here are 21 T cell receptor beta chains from one specimen sequenced in a study of T cell responses to AZD1222 COVID-19 vaccine. Sequenced by immunoSEQ multiplex PCR; TCRdb stores in-frame clones only, minus some. The data contain around 120,000 clones, around 90% of them singletons. Sequenced material: peripheral blood, taken 28 days after the second AZD1222 dose. All receptors derive from an adult who received the AZD1222 COVID-19 vaccine.

The chain joins TRBV6-5 to TRBJ2-3; no definite D call. Germline loops: CDR1 MNHEY, CDR2 SVGAGI. The CDR3 is made up of 14 amino acids. With 5 bases removed from V and 1 base from J, the gap between germline ends came to 10 bases. CDR3 amino acids: CASSKTLRTDTQYF. Here the CDR3 DNA reads TGTGCCAGCAGTAAGACATTGCGCACAGATACGCAGTATTTT.

The CDR3 reads CASSSFTSGNEQFF. CDR3 in DNA: TGTGCCAGTAGTAGTTTTACTAGCGGAAATGAGCAGTTCTTC. This chain connects TRBV19 to TRBJ2-1, with 8 bases matching TRBD2. Trimming took 4 bases from V and 7 from J; bases not matched to a gene: 6. This CDR3 has 14 residues. The germline gives CDR1 LNHDA, CDR2 SQIVND (reference sequence).

The chain joins TRBV15 to TRBJ2-1, with no clear D. The germline CDR1 and CDR2 sequences are LNHNV and YYDKDF (reference sequence). The CDR3 length is 13 residues. V was cut by 1 base and J by 5 bases, with 6 bases left in between. The CDR3 DNA reads TGTGCCACCAGCAGAGGTTTAAACAATGAGCAGTTCTTC. Translating gives CATSRGLNNEQFF.

This clone was seen just once. This chain links TRBV7-9 with TRBJ1-2; unclear D gene. Germline assignment: CDR1 SEHNR and CDR2 FQNEAQ (reference sequence). V was cut by 1 base and J by 8 bases, with 8 bases left in between. This CDR3 is built from 12 residues. This chain's CDR3 is CASSLGGTGYTF. CDR3 nucleotides: TGTGCCAGCAGCTTAGGTGGAACCGGCTACACCTTC. The variable domain in full, with the rest retrieved from reference TRBV7-9 and TRBJ1-2, is DTGVSQNPRHKITKRGQNVTFRCDPISEHNRLYWYRQTLGQGPEFLTYFQNEAQLEKSRLLSDRFSAERPKGSFSTLEIQRTEQGDSAMYLCASSLGGTGYTFGSGTRLTVV.

The V gene is TRBV19, the J gene TRBJ2-7, with D possibly TRBD1 on 6 matching bases. The V gene's germline CDR1 is LNHDA and CDR2 SQIVND (reference sequence). With 9 bases removed from V and 0 bases from J, the gap between germline ends came to 24 bases. This CDR3 region has 17 residues. The CDR3 sequence: CASRYSGIDRYSYEQYF. The CDR3 DNA follows: TGTGCCAGCCGATACTCGGGGATCGACAGGTACTCCTACGAGCAGTACTTC.

The CDR3 DNA is TGTGCCTGGAGTCCCCCCCGGTTTACTAACTATGGCTACACCTTC. It codes for CAWSPPRFTNYGYTF. The V gene is TRBV30, the J gene TRBJ1-2; D is unclear. Between the trimmed V and J ends, which lost 2 bases and 0 bases, there was a span of 13 bases. Per the germline V gene, CDR1 is GTSNPN and CDR2 is SVGIG (reference sequence). CDR3 size: 15 residues.

The V and J genes are TRBV24-1 and TRBJ2-2, with 11 bases matching TRBD2. Germline-derived CDR1 and CDR2 are KGHDR and SFDVKD. The CDR3 spans 16 residues. J was trimmed by 5 bases and V by 3 bases; bases with no gene match: 4. In DNA form, the CDR3 reads TGTGCCACCAGTGATACTAGCGGGAGAAATACCGGGGAGCTGTTTTTT. Translated: CATSDTSGRNTGELFF.

The gene calls are TRBV11-2 and TRBJ1-2; D remains unclear. The CDR3 covers 12 residues. The V gene's germline CDR1 is SGHAT and CDR2 FQNNGV. V was cut by 0 bases and J by 8 bases, with 7 bases left in between. The CDR3 is CASSLDQGGYTF. Written as DNA, the CDR3 is TGTGCCAGCAGCTTAGATCAAGGGGGCTACACCTTC.

This chain links TRBV24-1 with TRBJ1-2; D is undetermined. Germline CDR1 reads KGHDR; CDR2 reads SFDVKD. The V and J ends lost 5 bases and 10 bases respectively, with 16 bases between them. The CDR3 totals 13 residues. CDR3 coding DNA: TGTGCCACCAGTGTATCCGGGTCTGAGCACTACACCTTC. Translating it yields CATSVSGSEHYTF.

The chain recombines TRBV19 with TRBJ1-3; 7 bases are a match to TRBD1. CDR1 and CDR2 (germline): LNHDA, SQIVND (reference sequence). The V segment lost 5 bases and the J segment 6 bases; nucleotides outside the gene matches: 16. There are 17 residues in the CDR3. CDR3 loop: CASSPTGTVTQLNTIYF. The CDR3 DNA follows: TGTGCCAGTAGTCCGACTGGGACAGTGACTCAACTAAACACCATATATTTT.

This sequence joins TRBV27 and TRBJ2-7; TRBD1 matches at 9 bases. Germline V gives CDR1 MNHEY, CDR2 SMNVEV (reference sequence). After removal of 4 bases from V and 3 bases from J, the junction contained 4 bases not matched to a gene. CDR3 size: 14 residues. DNA for the CDR3: TGTGCCAGCAGTTCAAGGACAGGGGTCTACGAGCAGTACTTC. It is translated as CASSSRTGVYEQYF.

In nucleotides, the CDR3 is TGTGCCAGCAGCCGGGATCACTACGAGCAGTACTTC. Translation gives CASSRDHYEQYF. The rearrangement uses TRBV28 and TRBJ2-7, with D tentatively TRBD2 (5 bases). The CDR3 runs to 12 residues. V was cut by 6 bases and J by 3 bases, with 9 bases left in between. Germline values: CDR1 MDHEN, CDR2 SYDVKM.

J is TRBJ2-1 and V is TRBV12-3 or TRBV12-4; perhaps TRBD1 as D (6 bases). This CDR3 has 13 residues. V was shortened by 8 bases and J by 7 bases, with 15 bases between the two germline ends. The CDR3 DNA follows: TGTGCCAGCCTGGGGGCGGTTCAGAATGAGCAGTTCTTC. Its translation: CASLGAVQNEQFF.

This chain connects TRBV2 to TRBJ1-6, with 9 bases matching TRBD1. The V and J ends lost 4 bases and 10 bases, in that order; junction bases with no gene match: 5. This CDR3 contains 14 residues. Germline V lookup: CDR1 SNHLY, CDR2 FYNNEI. CDR3 residues: CASSVTGGQSPLHF. The CDR3 DNA reads TGTGCCAGCAGTGTGACAGGGGGTCAATCACCCCTCCACTTT.

The chain combines TRBV20-1 with TRBJ2-4, with TRBD2 matching over 11 bases. CDR3 length: 16 residues. V gave up 3 bases and J gave up 7 bases; unmatched junction bases: 11. Germline V gene data show CDR1 as DFQATT and CDR2 as SNEGSKA (reference sequence). The CDR3 loop is CSASPGLAGDRNIQYF. In DNA form, the CDR3 reads TGCAGTGCTAGTCCCGGACTAGCGGGCGACAGGAACATTCAGTACTTC.

V is TRBV7-9 and J is TRBJ2-5, with a weak D call TRBD2 (6 bases). Trimming removed 1 base at V and 9 bases at J, with 18 bases between. The CDR3 contains 15 residues. Germline V gene sequence: CDR1 SEHNR, CDR2 FQNEAQ (reference sequence). Here the CDR3 reads CASSLVTGLLSSQYF. The CDR3 DNA is TGTGCCAGCAGCTTAGTCACGGGACTTTTATCGTCCCAGTACTTC.

The chain uses TRBV5-1 and TRBJ2-1; either TRBD1 or TRBD2 may supply D (5 bases each). Germline values: CDR1 SGHRS, CDR2 YFSETQ. This CDR3 has 14 residues. The germline V and J ends were trimmed by 3 bases and 4 bases, with 11 bases remaining between them. This CDR3 reads CASSSGTRYNEQFF. The CDR3 coding sequence is TGCGCCAGCAGCTCAGGGACCCGATACAATGAGCAGTTCTTC. Variable domain in full (rest from reference TRBV5-1 and TRBJ2-1): KAGVTQTPRYLIKTRGQQVTLSCSPISGHRSVSWYQQTPGQGLQFLFEYFSETQRNKGNFPGRFSGRQFSNSRSEMNVSTLELGDSALYLCASSSGTRYNEQFFGPGTRLTVL.

The chain combines TRBV7-3 with TRBJ2-2; tentatively, D is TRBD1 or TRBD2 (5 bases each). Trimming took 3 bases from V and 5 from J, leaving 13 bases between them. The CDR3 is 15 amino acids. Germline V CDR1 and CDR2: SGHTA, FQGTGA. The CDR3 protein is CASSLVGVDTGELFF. As DNA, the CDR3 is TGTGCCAGCAGCTTGGTGGGGGTCGATACCGGGGAGCTGTTTTTT.

This rearrangement joins TRBV18 to TRBJ2-2; 12 positions match TRBD1. CDR3 length: 19 amino acids. J gave up 0 bases and V 3 bases, and 8 bases lay outside the gene matches. Germline V lookup: CDR1 KGHSH, CDR2 LQKENI. This CDR3 reads CASSPGQGAQKSNTGELFF. CDR3 in DNA: TGTGCCAGCTCACCGGGACAGGGGGCGCAAAAGTCGAACACCGGGGAGCTGTTTTTT.

The chain employs TRBV28 and TRBJ1-5, with D unresolved. Germline V gene lookup returns CDR1 MDHEN and CDR2 SYDVKM. V lost 5 bases and J lost 11, with 13 bases in between. CDR3 length: 12 residues. In DNA form, the CDR3 reads TGTGCCAGCAGTCCTTATCTCTCGGCCCAGCATTTT. As protein: CASSPYLSAQHF.

This chain joins TRBV7-9 and TRBJ2-5; maybe TRBD2 (6 bases). Germline loops: CDR1 SEHNR, CDR2 FQNEAQ (reference sequence). There are 13 residues in the CDR3. With 1 base removed from V and 5 bases from J, the gap between germline ends came to 8 bases. Here the CDR3 reads CASSLGEAETQYF. DNA of the CDR3: TGTGCCAGCAGCTTAGGGGAGGCGGAGACCCAGTACTTC. Drawing the rest from reference TRBV7-9 and TRBJ2-5, the complete variable domain is DTGVSQNPRHKITKRGQNVTFRCDPISEHNRLYWYRQTLGQGPEFLTYFQNEAQLEKSRLLSDRFSAERPKGSFSTLEIQRTEQGDSAMYLCASSLGEAETQYFGPGTRLLVL.